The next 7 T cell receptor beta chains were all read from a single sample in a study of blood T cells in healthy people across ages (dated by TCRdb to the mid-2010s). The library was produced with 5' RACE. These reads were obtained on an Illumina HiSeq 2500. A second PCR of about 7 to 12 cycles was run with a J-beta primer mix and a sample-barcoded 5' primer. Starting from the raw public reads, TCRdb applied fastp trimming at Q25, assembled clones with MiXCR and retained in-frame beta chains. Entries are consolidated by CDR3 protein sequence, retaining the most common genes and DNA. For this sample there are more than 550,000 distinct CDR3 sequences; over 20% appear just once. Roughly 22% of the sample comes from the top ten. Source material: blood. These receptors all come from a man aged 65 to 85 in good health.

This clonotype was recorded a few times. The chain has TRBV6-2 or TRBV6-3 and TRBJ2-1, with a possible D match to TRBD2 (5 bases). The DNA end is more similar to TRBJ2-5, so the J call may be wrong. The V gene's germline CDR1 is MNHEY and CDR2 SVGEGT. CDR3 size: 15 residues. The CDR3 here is CASSYGELFSETQYF. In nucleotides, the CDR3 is TGTGCCAGCAGTTATGGGGAGTTGTTTTCAGAGACCCAGTACTTC.

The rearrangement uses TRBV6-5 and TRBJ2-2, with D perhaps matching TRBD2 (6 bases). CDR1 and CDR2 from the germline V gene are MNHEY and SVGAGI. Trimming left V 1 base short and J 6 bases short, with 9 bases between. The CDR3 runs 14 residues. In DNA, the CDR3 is TGTGCCAGCAGTTACTGGGGGGAGGCCGGGGAGCTGTTTTTT. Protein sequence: CASSYWGEAGELFF.

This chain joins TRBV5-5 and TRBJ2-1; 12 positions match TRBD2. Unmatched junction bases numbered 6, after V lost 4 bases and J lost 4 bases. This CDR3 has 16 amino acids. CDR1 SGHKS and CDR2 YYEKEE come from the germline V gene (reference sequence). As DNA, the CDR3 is TGTGCCAGCAGCCGACTAGCGGGGGCGGTTTACAATGAGCAGTTCTTC. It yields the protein CASSRLAGAVYNEQFF.

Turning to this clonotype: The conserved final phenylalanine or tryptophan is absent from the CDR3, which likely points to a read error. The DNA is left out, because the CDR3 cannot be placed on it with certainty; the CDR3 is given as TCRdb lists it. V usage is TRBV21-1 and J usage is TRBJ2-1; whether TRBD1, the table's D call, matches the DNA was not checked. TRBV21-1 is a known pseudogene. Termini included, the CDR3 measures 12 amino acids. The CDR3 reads CAGTLTDRGQYV.

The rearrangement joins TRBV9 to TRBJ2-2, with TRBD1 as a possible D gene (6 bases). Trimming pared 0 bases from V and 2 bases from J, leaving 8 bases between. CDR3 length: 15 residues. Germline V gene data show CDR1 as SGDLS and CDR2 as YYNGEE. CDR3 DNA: TGTGCCAGCAGCGTAGGGACAGTCAACACCGGGGAGCTGTTTTTT. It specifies CASSVGTVNTGELFF.

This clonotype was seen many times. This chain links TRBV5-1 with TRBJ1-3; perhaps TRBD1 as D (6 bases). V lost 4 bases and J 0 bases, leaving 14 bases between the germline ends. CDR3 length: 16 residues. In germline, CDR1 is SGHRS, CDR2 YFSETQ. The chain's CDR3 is CASSGDIPSSGNTIYF. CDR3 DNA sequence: TGCGCCAGCAGCGGGGACATTCCGAGCTCTGGAAACACCATATATTTT.

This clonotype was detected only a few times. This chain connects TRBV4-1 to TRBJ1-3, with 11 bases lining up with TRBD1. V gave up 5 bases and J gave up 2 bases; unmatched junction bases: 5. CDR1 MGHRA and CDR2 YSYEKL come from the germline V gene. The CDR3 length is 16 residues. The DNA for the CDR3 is TGCGCCAGCAGCAACCGGGACAGGGGGGCTGGAAACACCATATATTTT. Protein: CASSNRDRGAGNTIYF.